What follows is one T cell receptor (beta chain) and its context. Some clones are missing from TCRdb's copy, which holds only in-frame ones; the method was immunoSEQ multiplex PCR. This sample has 200,000 or so clones, with about 93% found just once. The record originates from a study of T cell responses to AZD1222 COVID-19 vaccine. Sequenced material: peripheral blood, taken 28 days after the second AZD1222 dose. The source is an adult who received the AZD1222 COVID-19 vaccine.

Here the CDR3 DNA reads TGTGCCAGCAGCCTCCGACTAGCCGGCGAGCAGTACTTC. Translation: CASSLRLAGEQYF. The J gene is TRBJ2-7, the V gene TRBV12-3 or TRBV12-4; 7 bases agree with TRBD2. Trimming removed 6 bases from V and 6 bases from J; junction bases left unmatched: 8. The length of the CDR3 is 13 residues.